The entry below gives a single TCR beta chain sequence along with its context. The antigen is not known. RNA, at about 0.45 to 1 ug, was reverse transcribed with random hexamers. With immunoSEQ multiplex PCR, TCR beta CDR3 was amplified across 54 Vbeta and 13 Jbeta. TCRdb re-called the immunoSEQ multiplex PCR reads with MiXCR, one entry per CDR3 protein. The repertoire consists of roughly 190,000 distinct CDR3 sequences, with about 91% occurring once and the leading ten covering 0.085% to 0.09%. The CDR3 totals 13 residues. V shed 1 base, J shed 7 bases, and the junction held 5 bases outside the gene matches. Germline CDR1 reads SQVTM; CDR2 reads ANQGSEA. This sample was included in a study of CD8 T cells in Susac syndrome. General study findings and limits: The Susac syndrome CD4+ T cell repertoires displayed no clonal expansion.

Material: CD4+ T cells from PBMCs. The rearrangement joins TRBV29-1 to TRBJ2-7; TRBD1 matches 9 bases. The receptor was derived from a human donor with Susac syndrome. CDR3 nucleotides: TGCAGCGTTGAAGGGGACAGGGCATTTGAGCAGTACTTC. It translates to CSVEGDRAFEQYF.